Below are 3 T cell receptor beta chains sequenced from a single sample in a study of CD8+CD57+ T cells in acquired aplastic anemia. The template used for profiling TCR beta VDJ and CDR3 was genomic DNA. Each CDR3 protein gets one entry after TCRdb re-called the reads with MiXCR. The data show just over 150,000 distinct CDR3 sequences, roughly 50% seen once. Individuals selected for sequencing had exhibited CD8+CD57+ cell expansion on flow cytometry. Sequencing input: sorted CD4+, CD8+, or CD8+CD57+ T cells (not recorded which) from PBMCs. All receptors come from a human donor with aplastic anemia.

This clonotype was recorded at least ten times. This rearrangement joins TRBV7-8 to TRBJ2-1, with TRBD2 matching 9 bases. The V gene end was trimmed by 2 bases and the J gene end by 6 bases; junction bases not matched to a gene: 5. Germline CDR1 is SGHVS and CDR2 is FQNEAQ. This CDR3 has 15 residues. CDR3 sequence: CASSLSGTSFNEQFF. The CDR3 coding sequence is TGTGCCAGCAGCTTATCCGGGACTAGCTTCAATGAGCAGTTCTTC.

This clonotype was observed at least ten times. The chain combines TRBV10-3 with TRBJ2-7; TRBD1 agrees at 8 bases. Unmatched junction bases numbered 4, after V lost 0 bases and J lost 12 bases. In germline, CDR1 is ENHRY, CDR2 SYGVKD. The CDR3 runs to 12 residues. CDR3 region: CAISESGTGTYF. For the CDR3, the DNA is TGTGCCATCAGTGAGTCAGGGACAGGCACGTACTTC.

On this clonotype itself: This clone may be a read error of a much larger clone one base away. This chain joins TRBV30 and TRBJ2-7; D not certain. Trimming removed 1 base at V and 4 bases at J, with 5 bases between. From germline, CDR1 is GTSNPN and CDR2 SVGIG (reference sequence). The CDR3 is made up of 11 amino acids. The CDR3 region has the DNA TGTGCCTGGAGTGAAGGGTACGAGCAGTACTTC. The encoded protein is CAWSEGYEQYF.